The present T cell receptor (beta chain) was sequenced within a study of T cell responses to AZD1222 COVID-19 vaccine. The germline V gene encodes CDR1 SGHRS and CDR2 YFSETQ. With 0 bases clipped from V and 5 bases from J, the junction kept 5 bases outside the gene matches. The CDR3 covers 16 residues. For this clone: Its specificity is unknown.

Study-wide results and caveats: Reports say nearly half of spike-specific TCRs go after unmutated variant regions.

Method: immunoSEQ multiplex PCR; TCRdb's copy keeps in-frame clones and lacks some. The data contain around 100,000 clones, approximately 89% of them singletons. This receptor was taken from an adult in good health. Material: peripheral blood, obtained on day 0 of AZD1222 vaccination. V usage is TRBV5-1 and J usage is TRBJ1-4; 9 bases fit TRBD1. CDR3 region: CASSLVVGQGNEKLFF. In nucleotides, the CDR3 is TGCGCCAGCAGCTTGGTAGTAGGACAGGGGAATGAAAAACTGTTTTTT. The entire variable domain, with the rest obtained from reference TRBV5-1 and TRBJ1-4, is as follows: KAGVTQTPRYLIKTRGQQVTLSCSPISGHRSVSWYQQTPGQGLQFLFEYFSETQRNKGNFPGRFSGRQFSNSRSEMNVSTLELGDSALYLCASSLVVGQGNEKLFFGSGTQLSVL.